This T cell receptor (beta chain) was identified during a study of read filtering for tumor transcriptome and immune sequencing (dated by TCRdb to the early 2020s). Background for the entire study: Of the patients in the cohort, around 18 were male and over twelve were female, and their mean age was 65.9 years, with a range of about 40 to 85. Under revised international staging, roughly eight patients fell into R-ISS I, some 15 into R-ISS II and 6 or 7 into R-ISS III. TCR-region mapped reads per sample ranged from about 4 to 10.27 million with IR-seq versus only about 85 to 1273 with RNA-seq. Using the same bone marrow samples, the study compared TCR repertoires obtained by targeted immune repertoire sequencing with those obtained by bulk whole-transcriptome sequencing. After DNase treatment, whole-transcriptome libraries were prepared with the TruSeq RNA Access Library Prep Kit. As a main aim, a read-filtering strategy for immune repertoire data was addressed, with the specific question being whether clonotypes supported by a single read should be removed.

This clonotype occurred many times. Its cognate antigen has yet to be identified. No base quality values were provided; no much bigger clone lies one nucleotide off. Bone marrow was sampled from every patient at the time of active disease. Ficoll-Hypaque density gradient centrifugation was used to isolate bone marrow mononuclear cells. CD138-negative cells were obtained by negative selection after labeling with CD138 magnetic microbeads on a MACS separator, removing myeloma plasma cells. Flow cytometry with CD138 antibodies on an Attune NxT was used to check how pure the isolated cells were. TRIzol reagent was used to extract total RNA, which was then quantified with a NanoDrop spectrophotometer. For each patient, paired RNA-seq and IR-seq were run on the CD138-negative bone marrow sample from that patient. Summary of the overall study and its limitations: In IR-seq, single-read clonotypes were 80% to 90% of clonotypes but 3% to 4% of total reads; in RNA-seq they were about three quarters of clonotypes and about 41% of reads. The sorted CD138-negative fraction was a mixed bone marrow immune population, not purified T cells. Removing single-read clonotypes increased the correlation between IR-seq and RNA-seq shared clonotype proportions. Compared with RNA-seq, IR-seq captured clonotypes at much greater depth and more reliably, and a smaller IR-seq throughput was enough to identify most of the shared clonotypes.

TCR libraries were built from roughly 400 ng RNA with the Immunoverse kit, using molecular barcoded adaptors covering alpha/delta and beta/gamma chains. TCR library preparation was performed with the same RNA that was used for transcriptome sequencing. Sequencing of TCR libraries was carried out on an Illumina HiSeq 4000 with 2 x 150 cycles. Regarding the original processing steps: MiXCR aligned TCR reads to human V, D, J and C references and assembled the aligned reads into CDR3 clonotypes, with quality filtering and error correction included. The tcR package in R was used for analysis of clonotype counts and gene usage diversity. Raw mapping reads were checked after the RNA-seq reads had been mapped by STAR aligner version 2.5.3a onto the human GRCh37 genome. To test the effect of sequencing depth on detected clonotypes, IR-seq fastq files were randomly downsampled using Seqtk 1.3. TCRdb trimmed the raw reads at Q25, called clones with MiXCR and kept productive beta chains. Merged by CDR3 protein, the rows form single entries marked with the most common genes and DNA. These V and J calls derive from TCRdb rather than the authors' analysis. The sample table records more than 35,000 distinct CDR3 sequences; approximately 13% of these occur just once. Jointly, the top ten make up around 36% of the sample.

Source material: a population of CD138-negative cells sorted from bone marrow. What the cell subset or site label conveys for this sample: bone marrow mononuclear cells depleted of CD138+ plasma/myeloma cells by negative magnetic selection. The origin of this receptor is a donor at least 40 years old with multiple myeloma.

The CDR3 here reads CASSGGLNQPQHF. The sequenced DNA is TGTGCCAGCAGTGGAGGGCTAAATCAGCCCCAGCATTTT. The sequence is built from TRBV6-6 and TRBJ1-5; too little of a D gene remains to name it. The germline V gene (reference sequence) provides CDR1 MNHNY and CDR2 SVGAGI. V is clipped by 5 bases and J by 4 bases, and the sequence between their germline boundaries is 9 bases long. The CDR3 has 13 amino acids, counting the end cysteine and phenylalanine. The CDR3 DNA has 39 bases and is translated from base 1.